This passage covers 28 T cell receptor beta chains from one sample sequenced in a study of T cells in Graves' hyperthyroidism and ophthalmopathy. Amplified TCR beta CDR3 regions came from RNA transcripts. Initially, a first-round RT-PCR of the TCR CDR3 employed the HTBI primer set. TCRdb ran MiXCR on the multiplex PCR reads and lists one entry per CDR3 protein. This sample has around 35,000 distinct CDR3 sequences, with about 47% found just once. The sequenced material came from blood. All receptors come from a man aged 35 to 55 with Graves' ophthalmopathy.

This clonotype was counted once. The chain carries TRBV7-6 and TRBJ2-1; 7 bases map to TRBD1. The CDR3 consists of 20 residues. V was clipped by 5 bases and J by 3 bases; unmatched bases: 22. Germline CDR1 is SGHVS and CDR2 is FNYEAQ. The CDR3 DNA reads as TGTGCCAGCAGCCAACAACAGGCTGGGACAGCCCGCGGAAACTACAATGAGCAGTTCTTC. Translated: CASSQQQAGTARGNYNEQFF.

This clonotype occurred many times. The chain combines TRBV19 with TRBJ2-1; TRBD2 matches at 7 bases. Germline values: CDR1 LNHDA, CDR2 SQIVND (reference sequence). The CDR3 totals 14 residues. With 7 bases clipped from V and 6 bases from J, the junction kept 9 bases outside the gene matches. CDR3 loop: CASTPRGDRNEQFF. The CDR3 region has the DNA TGTGCCAGTACCCCCCGGGGGGATCGCAATGAGCAGTTCTTC.

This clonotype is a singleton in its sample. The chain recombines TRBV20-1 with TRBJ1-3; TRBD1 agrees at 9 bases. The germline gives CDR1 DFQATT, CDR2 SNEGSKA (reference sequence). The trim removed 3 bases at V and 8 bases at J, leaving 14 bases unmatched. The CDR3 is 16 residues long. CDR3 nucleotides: TGCAGTGCTAGCAATGGACAGGGGTTGGATGGCTACACCATATATTTT. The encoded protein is CSASNGQGLDGYTIYF.

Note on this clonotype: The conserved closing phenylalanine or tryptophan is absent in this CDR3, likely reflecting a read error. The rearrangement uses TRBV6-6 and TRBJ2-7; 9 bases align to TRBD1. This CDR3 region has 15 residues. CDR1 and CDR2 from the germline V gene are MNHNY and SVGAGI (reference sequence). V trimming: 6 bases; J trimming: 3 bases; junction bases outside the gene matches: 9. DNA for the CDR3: TGTGCCAGCAGCGCCCCCGGGACAGGGTGCTACGAGCAGTACTCC. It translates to CASSAPGTGCYEQYS.

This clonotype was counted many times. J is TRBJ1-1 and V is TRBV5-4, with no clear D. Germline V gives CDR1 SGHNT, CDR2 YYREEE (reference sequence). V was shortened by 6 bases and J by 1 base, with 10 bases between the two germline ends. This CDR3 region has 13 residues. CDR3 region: CASTDRGNTEAFF. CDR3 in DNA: TGTGCCAGCACAGATCGGGGGAACACTGAAGCTTTCTTT.

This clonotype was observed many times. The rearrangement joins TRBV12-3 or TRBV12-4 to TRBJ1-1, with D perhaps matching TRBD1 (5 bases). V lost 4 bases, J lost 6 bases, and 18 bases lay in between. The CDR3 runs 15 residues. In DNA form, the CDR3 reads TGTGCCAGCAGTTCCTGGGACGGCGCATGGCCTGAAGCTTTCTTT. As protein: CASSSWDGAWPEAFF.

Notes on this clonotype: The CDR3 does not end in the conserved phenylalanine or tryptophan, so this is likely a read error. CDR3 nucleotide sequence: TGTGCCGGAGGGACACCGAATCAGCCCCAGCATTAT. Its translation: CAGGTPNQPQHY. The V and J genes are TRBV5-8 and TRBJ1-5; perhaps TRBD1 as D (6 bases). Trimming took off 10 bases at V and 4 bases at J, with 12 bases between the two ends. Germline CDR1 reads SGHTS; CDR2 reads YDEGEE. The CDR3 extends over 12 amino acids.

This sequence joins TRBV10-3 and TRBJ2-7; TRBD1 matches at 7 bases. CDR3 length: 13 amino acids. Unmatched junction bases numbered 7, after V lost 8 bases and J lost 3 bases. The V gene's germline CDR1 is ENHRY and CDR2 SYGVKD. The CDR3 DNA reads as TGTGCCATCTTTTCGGGACAGCGCTACGAGCAGTACTTC. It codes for CAIFSGQRYEQYF.

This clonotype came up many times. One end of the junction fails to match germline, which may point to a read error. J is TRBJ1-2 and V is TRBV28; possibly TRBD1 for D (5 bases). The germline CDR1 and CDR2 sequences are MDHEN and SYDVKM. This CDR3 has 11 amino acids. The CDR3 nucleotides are TGTGCCGGCAGGTCGGGGGGAGGCTACACCTTC. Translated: CAGRSGGGYTF.

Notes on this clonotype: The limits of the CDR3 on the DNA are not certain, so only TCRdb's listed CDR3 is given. The CDR3 is CASRTAYTEAFFGQGQPQHF. This chain joins TRBV12-3 or TRBV12-4 and TRBJ1-5; TRBD1 is the table's D call, not checked against the DNA. From its first to its last residue, the CDR3 has 20 amino acids.

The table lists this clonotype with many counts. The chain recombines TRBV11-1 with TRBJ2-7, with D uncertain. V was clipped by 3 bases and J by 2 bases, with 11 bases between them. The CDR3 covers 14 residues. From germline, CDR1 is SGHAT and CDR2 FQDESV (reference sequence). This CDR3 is CASSLVNGAYEQYF. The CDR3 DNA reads TGTGCCAGCAGCTTGGTAAACGGCGCCTACGAGCAGTACTTC. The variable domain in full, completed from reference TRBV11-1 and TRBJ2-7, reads EAEVAQSPRYKITEKSQAVAFWCDPISGHATLYWYRQILGQGPELLVQFQDESVVDDSQLPKDRFSAERLKGVDSTLKIQPAELGDSAMYLCASSLVNGAYEQYFGPGTRLTVT.

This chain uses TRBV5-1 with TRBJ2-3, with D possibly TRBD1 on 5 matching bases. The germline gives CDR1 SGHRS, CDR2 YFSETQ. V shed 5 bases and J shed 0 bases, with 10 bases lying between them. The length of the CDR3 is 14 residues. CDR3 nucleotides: TGCGCCAGCAGGAAGGGGCCTAGCACAGATACGCAGTATTTT. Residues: CASRKGPSTDTQYF. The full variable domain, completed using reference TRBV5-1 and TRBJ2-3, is KAGVTQTPRYLIKTRGQQVTLSCSPISGHRSVSWYQQTPGQGLQFLFEYFSETQRNKGNFPGRFSGRQFSNSRSEMNVSTLELGDSALYLCASRKGPSTDTQYFGPGTRLTVL.

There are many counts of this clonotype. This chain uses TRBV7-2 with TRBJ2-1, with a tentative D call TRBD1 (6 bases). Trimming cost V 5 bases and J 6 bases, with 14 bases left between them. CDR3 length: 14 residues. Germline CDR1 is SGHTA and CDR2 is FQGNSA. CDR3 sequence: CASSPRHRVNEQFF. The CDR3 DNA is TGTGCCAGCAGCCCCCGGCACAGGGTCAATGAGCAGTTCTTC.

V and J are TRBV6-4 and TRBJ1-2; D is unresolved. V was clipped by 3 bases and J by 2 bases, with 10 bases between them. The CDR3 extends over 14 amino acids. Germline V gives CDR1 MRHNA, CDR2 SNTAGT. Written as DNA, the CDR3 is TGTGCCAGCAGTGATCGTCAGGAGAACTATGGCTACACCTTC. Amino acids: CASSDRQENYGYTF.

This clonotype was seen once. For the CDR3, the DNA is TGCAGTGCGAGGAGAATTACCAGCGGGAGAGGCCACGAGCAGTACTTC. This encodes CSARRITSGRGHEQYF. The rearrangement uses TRBV20-1 and TRBJ2-7; 8 bases are a match to TRBD2. Germline loops: CDR1 DFQATT, CDR2 SNEGSKA (reference sequence). V was clipped by 6 bases and J by 5 bases; unmatched bases: 18. This CDR3 contains 16 residues.

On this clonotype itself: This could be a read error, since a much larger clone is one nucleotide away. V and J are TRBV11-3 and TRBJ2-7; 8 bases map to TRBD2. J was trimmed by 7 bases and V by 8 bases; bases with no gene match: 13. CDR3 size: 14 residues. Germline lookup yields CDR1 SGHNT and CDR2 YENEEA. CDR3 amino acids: CASPPGGGPNEQYF. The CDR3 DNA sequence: TGTGCCAGCCCACCGGGCGGGGGGCCAAATGAGCAGTACTTC.

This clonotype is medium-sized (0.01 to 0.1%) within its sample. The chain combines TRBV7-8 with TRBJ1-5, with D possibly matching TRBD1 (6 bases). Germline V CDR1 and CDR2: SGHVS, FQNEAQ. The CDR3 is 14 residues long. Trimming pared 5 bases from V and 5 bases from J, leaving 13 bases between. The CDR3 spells CASSLGGKYQPQHF. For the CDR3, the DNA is TGTGCCAGCAGCCTAGGGGGGAAGTATCAGCCCCAGCATTTT.

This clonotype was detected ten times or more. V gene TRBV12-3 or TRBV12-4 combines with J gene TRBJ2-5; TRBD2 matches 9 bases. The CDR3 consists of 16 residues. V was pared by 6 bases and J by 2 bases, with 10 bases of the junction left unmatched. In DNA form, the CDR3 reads TGTGCCAGCAGCGCCGGGTGGGCGGGGGGGCAAGAGACCCAGTACTTC. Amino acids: CASSAGWAGGQETQYF.

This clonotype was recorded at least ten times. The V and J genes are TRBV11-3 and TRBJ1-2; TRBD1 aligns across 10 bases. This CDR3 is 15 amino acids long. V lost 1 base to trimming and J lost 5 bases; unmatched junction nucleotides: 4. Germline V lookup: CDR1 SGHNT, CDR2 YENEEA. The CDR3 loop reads CASSLGGQGSYGYTF. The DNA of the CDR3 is TGTGCCAGCAGCTTAGGGGGACAGGGGAGTTATGGCTACACCTTC.

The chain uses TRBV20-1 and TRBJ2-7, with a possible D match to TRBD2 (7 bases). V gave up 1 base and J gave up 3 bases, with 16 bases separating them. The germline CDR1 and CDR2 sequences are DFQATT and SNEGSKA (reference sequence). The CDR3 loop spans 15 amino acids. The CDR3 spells CSARVDGGPSYEQYF. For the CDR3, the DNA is TGCAGTGCTAGAGTCGACGGGGGGCCTAGCTACGAGCAGTACTTC.

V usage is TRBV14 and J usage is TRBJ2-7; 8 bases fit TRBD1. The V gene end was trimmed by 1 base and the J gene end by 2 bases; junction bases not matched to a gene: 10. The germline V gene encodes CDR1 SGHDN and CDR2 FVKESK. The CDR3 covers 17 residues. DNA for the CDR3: TGTGCCAGCAGCCAAGTTCGGGGACGGGACAGGCCCTACGAGCAGTACTTC. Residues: CASSQVRGRDRPYEQYF.

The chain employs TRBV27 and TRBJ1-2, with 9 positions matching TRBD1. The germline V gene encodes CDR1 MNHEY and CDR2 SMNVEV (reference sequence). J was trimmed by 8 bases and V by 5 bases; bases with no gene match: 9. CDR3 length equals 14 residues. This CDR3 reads CASSPQGAGYGYTF. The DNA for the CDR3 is TGTGCCAGCAGTCCACAGGGGGCAGGATACGGCTACACCTTC.

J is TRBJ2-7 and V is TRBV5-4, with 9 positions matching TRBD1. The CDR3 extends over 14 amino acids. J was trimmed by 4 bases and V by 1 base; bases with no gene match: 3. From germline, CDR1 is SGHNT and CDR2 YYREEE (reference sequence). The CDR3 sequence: CASSLTGGRYEQYF. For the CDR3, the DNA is TGTGCCAGCAGCTTGACAGGGGGCAGGTACGAGCAGTACTTC.

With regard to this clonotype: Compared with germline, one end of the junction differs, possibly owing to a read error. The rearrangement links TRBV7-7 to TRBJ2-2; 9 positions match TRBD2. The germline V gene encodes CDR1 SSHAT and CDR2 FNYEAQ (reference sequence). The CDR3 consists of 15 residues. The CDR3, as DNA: TGTGCTAGCAGCCTCAGCGGGGGGTACACCGGGGAGCTGTTTTTT. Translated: CASSLSGGYTGELFF.

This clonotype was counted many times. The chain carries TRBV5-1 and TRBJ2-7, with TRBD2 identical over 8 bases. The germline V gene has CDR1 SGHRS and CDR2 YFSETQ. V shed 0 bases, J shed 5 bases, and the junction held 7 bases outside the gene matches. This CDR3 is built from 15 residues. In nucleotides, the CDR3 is TGCGCCAGCAGCTTGGCCGGGGGGGCCTTCGACGAGCAGTACTTC. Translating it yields CASSLAGGAFDEQYF.

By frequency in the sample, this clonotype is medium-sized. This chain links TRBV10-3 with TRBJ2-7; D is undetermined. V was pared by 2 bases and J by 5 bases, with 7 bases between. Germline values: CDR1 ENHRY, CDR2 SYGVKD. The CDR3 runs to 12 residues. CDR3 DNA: TGTGCCATCAGTGAGGTCAGCCACGAGCAGTACTTC. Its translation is CAISEVSHEQYF.

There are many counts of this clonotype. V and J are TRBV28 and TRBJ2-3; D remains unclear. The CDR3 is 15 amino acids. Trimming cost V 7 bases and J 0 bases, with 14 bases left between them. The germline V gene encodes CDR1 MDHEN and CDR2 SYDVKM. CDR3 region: CASTESGYSTDTQYF. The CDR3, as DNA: TGTGCCAGCACCGAGTCGGGCTATAGCACAGATACGCAGTATTTT.

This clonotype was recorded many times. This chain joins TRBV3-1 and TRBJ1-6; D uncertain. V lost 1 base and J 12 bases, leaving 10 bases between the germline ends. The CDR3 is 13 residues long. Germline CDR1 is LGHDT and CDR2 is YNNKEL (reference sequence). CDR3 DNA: TGTGCCAGCAGCCAAGTTGCCGCGGGACCCCTCCACTTT. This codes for CASSQVAAGPLHF.